This T cell receptor (beta chain) stems from a study of blood T cell repertoires in COVID-19. Seattle patient enrollment occurred during active infection, with longitudinal follow-up thereafter. TCRdb keeps only in-frame clones here, not all; method: immunoSEQ multiplex PCR. In the table there are about 210,000 clones, 82% of which are singletons. The CDR3 extends over 14 amino acids. V gave up 7 bases and J gave up 7 bases; unmatched junction bases: 9. Germline-derived CDR1 and CDR2 are SGDLS and YYNGEE. This TCR was sampled from a woman aged 60 to 75 with COVID-19, enrolled during active disease. Sequenced input: peripheral blood. This chain uses TRBV9 with TRBJ2-1; 9 bases fit TRBD2. The CDR3 region is CASDRGLATNEQFF. Here the CDR3 DNA reads TGTGCCAGCGATAGAGGACTAGCGACTAATGAGCAGTTCTTC.